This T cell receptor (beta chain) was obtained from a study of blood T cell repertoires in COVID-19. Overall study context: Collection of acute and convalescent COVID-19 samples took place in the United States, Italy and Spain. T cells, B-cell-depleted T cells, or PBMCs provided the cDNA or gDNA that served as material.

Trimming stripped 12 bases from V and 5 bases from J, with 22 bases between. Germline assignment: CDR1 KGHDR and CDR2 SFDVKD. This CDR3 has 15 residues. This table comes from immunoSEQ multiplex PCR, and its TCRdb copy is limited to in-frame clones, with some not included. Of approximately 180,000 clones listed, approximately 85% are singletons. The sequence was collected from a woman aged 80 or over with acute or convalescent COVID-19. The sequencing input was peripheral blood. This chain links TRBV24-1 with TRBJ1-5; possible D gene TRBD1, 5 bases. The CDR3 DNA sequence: TGTGCCCCTCCAAAGGCGGGGGTTGGCGATCAGCCCCAGCATTTT. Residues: CAPPKAGVGDQPQHF.